This paragraph covers one T cell receptor (beta chain) sequence. Source study methods: Estimation of nucleated cell counts relied on the amplification of reference gene primers. The data were produced by immunoSEQ multiplex PCR, yet TCRdb's version contains in-frame clones alone and is incomplete. That table gives V, J and clone size, and the DNA gave D and trimming. The sample lists 400,000 to 550,000 clones, roughly 91% occurring once. The data originate from a study of blood T cell repertoires in COVID-19. About the study: Specimens from acute and convalescent COVID-19 originated in the United States, Italy and Spain.

The V gene's germline CDR1 is MNHEY and CDR2 SVGAGI. CDR3 length equals 14 residues. The junction had 5 bases not matched to a gene; V was cut back by 6 bases and J by 2 bases. This sequence originates from a woman in her twenties or thirties with acute or convalescent COVID-19. Sequencing input: peripheral blood. The chain employs TRBV6-5 and TRBJ2-7, with 9 positions matching TRBD1. The DNA for the CDR3 is TGTGCCAGCAGAACCGACAGGGGGGCCTACGAGCAGTACTTC. It yields the protein CASRTDRGAYEQYF.